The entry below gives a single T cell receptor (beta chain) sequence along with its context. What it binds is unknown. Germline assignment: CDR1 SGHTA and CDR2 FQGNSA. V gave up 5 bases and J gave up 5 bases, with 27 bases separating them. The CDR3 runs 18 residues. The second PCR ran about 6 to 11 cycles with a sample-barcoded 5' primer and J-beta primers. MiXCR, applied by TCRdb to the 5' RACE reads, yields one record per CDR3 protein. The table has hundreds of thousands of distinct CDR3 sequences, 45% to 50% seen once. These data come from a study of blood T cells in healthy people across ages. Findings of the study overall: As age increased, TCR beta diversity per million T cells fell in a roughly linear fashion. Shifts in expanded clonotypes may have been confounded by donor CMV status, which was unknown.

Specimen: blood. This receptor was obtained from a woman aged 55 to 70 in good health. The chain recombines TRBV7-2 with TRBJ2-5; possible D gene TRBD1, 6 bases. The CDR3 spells CASSRTPFRDTKRETQYF. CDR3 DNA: TGTGCCAGCAGCCGCACCCCCTTCCGGGACACAAAGAGGGAGACCCAGTACTTC. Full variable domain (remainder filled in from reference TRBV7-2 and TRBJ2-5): GAGVSQSPSNKVTEKGKDVELRCDPISGHTALYWYRQSLGQGLEFLIYFQGNSAPDKSGLPSDRFSAERTGGSVSTLTIQRTQQEDSAVYLCASSRTPFRDTKRETQYFGPGTRLLVL.